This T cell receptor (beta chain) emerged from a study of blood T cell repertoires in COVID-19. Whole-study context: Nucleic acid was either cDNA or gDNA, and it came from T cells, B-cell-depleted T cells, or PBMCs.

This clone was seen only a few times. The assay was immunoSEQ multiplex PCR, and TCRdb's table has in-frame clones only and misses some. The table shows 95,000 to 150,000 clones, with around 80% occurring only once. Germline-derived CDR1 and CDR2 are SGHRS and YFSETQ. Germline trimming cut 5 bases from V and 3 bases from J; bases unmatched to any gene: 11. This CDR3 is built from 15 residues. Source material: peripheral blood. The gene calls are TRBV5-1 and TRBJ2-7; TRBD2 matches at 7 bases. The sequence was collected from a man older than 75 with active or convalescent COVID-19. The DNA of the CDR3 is TGCGCCAGCAGGACTAGCCCCGTGGATCTCTACGAGCAGTACTTC. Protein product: CASRTSPVDLYEQYF.